This record looks at one T cell receptor (beta chain) sequence and its context. No cognate antigen has been identified for it. No base qualities exist here, and no much larger clone lies one base off it. Receptor libraries were prepared by the immunoSEQ multiplex PCR assay. TCRdb took over this immuneACCESS table, retaining in-frame rearrangements with V and J assigned. Such tables are incomplete; in checked studies, under half of the missing clones stem from an unresolved V gene, and the remainder is unexplained. In this sample the table shows about 220,000 clones, roughly 94% of which occur a single time. Approximately 1.5% of the sample is in the top ten clones. The data were taken from a study of control samples from healthy donors and cancer patients (TCRdb year 2020). The germline V gene sets CDR1 to SGHRS and CDR2 to YFSETQ. Germline trimming amounts to 2 bases on V and 0 bases on J, with 5 as the count of junction bases outside the gene matches. Inclusive of the bounding cysteine and phenylalanine, the CDR3 is 16 residues long. Solely the CDR3 DNA is kept, with 48 bases framed from the first base.

The sequenced sample consisted of blood. The sequence joins TRBV5-1 to TRBJ2-1, with 7 central nucleotides matching TRBD2. This receptor was taken from a man aged 50 or older in good health. The CDR3 region has the sequence CASSFNAGDSYNEQFF. The DNA is TGCGCCAGCAGCTTTAACGCGGGGGACTCCTACAATGAGCAGTTCTTC.